This entry describes one TCR beta chain. Its antigen is unknown. No clone much larger than this one lies a single base away; base qualities are absent. The CDR1 and CDR2 encoded by the germline V gene (reference sequence) are LGHDT and YNNKEL. The CDR3 runs 17 amino acids, cysteine and phenylalanine included. Left in the record is the CDR3 DNA by itself, 51 bases read in frame from the first base. Here V drops 5 bases and J drops 5 bases, and the junction holds 13 bases not matched to any gene. Donors were a few dozen systemically healthy Caucasian individuals from Russia aged 6 to 90 years. Ten milliliters of peripheral blood were drawn from each donor into EDTA-treated Vacutainer tubes. Ficoll-Paque density-gradient centrifugation was used to isolate PBMCs, with at least 6.5 million per sample. Total RNA was extracted from PBMCs with Trizol reagent, with at least 6 micrograms obtained per sample. Naive CD45RAhigh/CD27high T cell percentages were measured by flow cytometry on a PBMC aliquot from every donor.

Receptor libraries were prepared by 5' RACE. Data came from an Illumina HiSeq 2500. A second PCR of about 6 to 11 cycles was run with a J-beta primer mix and a sample-barcoded 5' primer. A unique molecular identifier was introduced onto each TCR beta cDNA molecule by a template-switch 5' adaptor carrying 12 random nucleotides. At least 2.5 million CDR3-containing paired-end reads were obtained from each sample. First-strand cDNA synthesis was performed from all RNA using the Mint cDNA synthesis kit, with priming by a TRBC-specific oligonucleotide. Following uracil-DNA glycosylase treatment, a first 18-cycle PCR with universal primers M1SS and BC2_uni_R was performed on all cDNA. The paper's processing steps were these. For normalization, 1 million high-quality reads were randomly selected from each sample, with every read carrying a distinct molecular identifier. Instead of being binned into consensus sequences, reads that shared molecular identifiers were thrown out. MiTCR, run with a Q25 quality threshold and the strictest error-elimination algorithm, handled CDR3 identification, clonotype clustering and error correction. A nonparametric unseen species model with Euler transformation was used to estimate lower-bound total TCR beta diversity. Using fastp at Q25 and MiXCR, TCRdb reprocessed the public reads and kept productive beta chains. Each CDR3 protein appears once, grouped with its most common genes and DNA. The V and J calls and clone size are TCRdb's, not the authors'. Present in this sample are about 1.6 million distinct CDR3 sequences, roughly 30% of which were seen just once. The ten largest clones capture approximately 10% of the sample.

These data are taken from a study of blood T cells in healthy people across ages (dated by TCRdb to the mid-2010s). Context from the whole study: In model experiments, roughly one uniquely barcoded TCR beta cDNA molecule per two T cells was captured by template switching. To track age-related changes in TCR beta repertoire diversity, the study relied on deep sequencing normalized with unique cDNA molecular identifiers. Four age groups were formed from the donors: young (average roughly 15 years), middle-aged (approximately 40), aged (about 62) and long-lived (around 82). Donors of different ages were randomly distributed across sequencing lanes to avoid experimental bias. The study analyzed two additional independent replicas of 1 million unique cDNA reads from the same blood draw for two donors, one aged 18 to 30 and one aged 80 or older. Findings and caveats that apply to the study as a whole: Observed TCR beta diversity correlated strongly with the percentage of naive T cells measured by flow cytometry. Estimates of total diversity from one million sequenced T cells were regarded as lower bounds and underestimates. Compared with the aged group, the long-lived group had more naive CD4+ T cells, fewer expanded clones and increased TCR diversity, a pattern suggesting age selection. Because donor CMV infection status was unknown, age-related changes in expanded clonotypes were potentially confounded. Conclusive comparison of naive and antigen-experienced compartments was prevented by the profiling of bulk unsorted PBMCs. Observed TCR beta diversity per million T cells fell roughly linearly with age, and a significant reduction was already apparent by age roughly 41.

The chain was built from TRBV3-1 and TRBJ2-1; 9 middle bases align to TRBD2. This clonotype was sampled from a woman aged 30 to 39 in good health. Sample: blood. The encoded CDR3 is CASSARGGTSPNNEQFF. The sequenced DNA: TGTGCCAGCAGCGCACGCGGGGGGACTAGCCCTAACAATGAGCAGTTCTTC.